The 15 T cell receptor beta chains below were found in one sample sequenced in a study of OX40 agonist ivuxolimab in advanced cancers. The table came from immunoSEQ multiplex PCR; TCRdb's copy has only in-frame clones and leaves some out. The sample contains about 67,000 clones, 65% to 90% of which appear only once. The sample in question was CD4+ or CD8+ T cells sorted from blood, obtained in a trial of the OX40 agonist ivuxolimab. The receptors here all came from an adult with an advanced solid tumor such as melanoma, head and neck, liver or kidney cancer.

The J gene is TRBJ2-3, the V gene TRBV11-3; 7 nucleotides align to TRBD1. The CDR3 has 15 amino acids. V was pared by 5 bases and J by 0 bases, with 5 bases of the junction left unmatched. The V gene's germline CDR1 is SGHNT and CDR2 YENEEA. The CDR3 region has the DNA TGTGCCAGCAGCAAACGACAGGGTAGCACAGATACGCAGTATTTT. It encodes CASSKRQGSTDTQYF.

CDR3 sequence: CASSLGGVGRGFSYEQYF. The CDR3 DNA reads as TGTGCCAGCAGCTTGGGGGGGGTCGGACGCGGGTTCTCCTACGAGCAGTACTTC. This chain joins TRBV5-8 and TRBJ2-7; possible D gene TRBD2, 6 bases. Deletions cut 0 bases from V and 0 bases from J, with 19 bases between. This CDR3 has 18 residues. Germline loops: CDR1 SGHTS, CDR2 YDEGEE.

V is TRBV6-5 and J is TRBJ1-1, with D hard to call. Germline CDR1 is MNHEY and CDR2 is SVGAGI. V was trimmed by 0 bases and J by 3 bases, leaving 11 bases between them. This CDR3 has 15 amino acids. Written as DNA, the CDR3 is TGTGCCAGCAGTTACTCGGGCCTAAAGGACACTGAAGCTTTCTTT. This sequence encodes CASSYSGLKDTEAFF.

The chain links TRBV27 to TRBJ2-1; 9 bases align to TRBD1. The germline CDR1 and CDR2 sequences are MNHEY and SMNVEV (reference sequence). The CDR3 totals 16 residues. V trimming: 3 bases; J trimming: 4 bases; junction bases outside the gene matches: 7. DNA for the CDR3: TGTGCCAGCAGTTTCCACGGACAGGGGAGGTACAATGAGCAGTTCTTC. Translating gives CASSFHGQGRYNEQFF.

The chain uses TRBV27 and TRBJ2-6; TRBD1 agrees at 7 bases. Germline trimming cut 6 bases from V and 0 bases from J; bases unmatched to any gene: 11. Germline values: CDR1 MNHEY, CDR2 SMNVEV (reference sequence). The CDR3 totals 18 residues. CDR3 in amino acids: CASSPRQGQISGANVLTF. The CDR3 DNA sequence: TGTGCCAGCAGCCCCCGCCAGGGACAGATCTCTGGGGCCAACGTCCTGACTTTC.

This clone has a handful of counts. This chain links TRBV19 with TRBJ1-2; a possible D gene is TRBD1 (6 bases). The CDR3 sequence is 15 residues long. Trimming cost V 3 bases and J 2 bases, with 13 bases left between them. Germline lookup yields CDR1 LNHDA and CDR2 SQIVND (reference sequence). The CDR3 nucleotides read TGTGCCAGTAGTATCGGACAGCGATACAACTATGGCTACACCTTC. Translation gives CASSIGQRYNYGYTF. The entire variable domain, with the rest obtained from reference TRBV19 and TRBJ1-2, is as follows: DGGITQSPKYLFRKEGQNVTLSCEQNLNHDAMYWYRQDPGQGLRLIYYSQIVNDFQKGDIAEGYSVSREKKESFPLTVTSAQKNPTAFYLCASSIGQRYNYGYTFGSGTRLTVV.

The genes are TRBV7-3 and TRBJ2-3; D is ambiguous. The V gene lost 5 bases and the J gene lost 5 bases, with 11 bases spanning the gap. The CDR3 spans 13 residues. From germline, CDR1 is SGHTA and CDR2 FQGTGA. The CDR3 DNA sequence: TGTGCCAGCAGCACAAATGTCTTAGATACGCAGTATTTT. This translates into CASSTNVLDTQYF.

The chain combines TRBV10-3 with TRBJ1-1; D may be TRBD1 (6 bases). The V gene lost 10 bases and the J gene lost 3 bases, with 15 bases spanning the gap. CDR3 length equals 13 residues. Looked up from germline, CDR1 is ENHRY and CDR2 is SYGVKD. This chain's CDR3 is CANARTDYTEAFF. CDR3 bases: TGTGCCAACGCGAGGACAGACTACACTGAAGCTTTCTTT.

V and J are TRBV7-8 and TRBJ2-3; D might be TRBD2 (5 bases). The CDR3 covers 16 residues. Trimming cost V 3 bases and J 2 bases, with 15 bases left between them. CDR1 and CDR2 from the germline V gene are SGHVS and FQNEAQ. Here the CDR3 reads CASSFGISLSTDTQYF. The DNA for the CDR3 is TGTGCCAGCAGCTTCGGGATCTCCCTTTCCACAGATACGCAGTATTTT.

The chain joins TRBV5-1 to TRBJ1-2; 7 nucleotides agree with TRBD1. Unmatched junction bases numbered 14, after V lost 4 bases and J lost 8 bases. Germline loops: CDR1 SGHRS, CDR2 YFSETQ. This CDR3 has 15 residues. The DNA for the CDR3 is TGCGCCAGCAGCAGAATGAGACAGGGATCTGAGGGCTACACCTTC. Translation gives CASSRMRQGSEGYTF.

V gene TRBV21-1 combines with J gene TRBJ2-1. TRBV21-1 is assigned pseudogene status. The CDR3 sequence is 16 residues long. The chain's CDR3 is CASSKVSQRIYNEQFF. The CDR3 bases are TGTGCCAGCAGCAAAGTGAGCCAGAGAATCTACAATGAGCAGTTCTTC.

This clone counts as medium-sized. V and J are TRBV9 and TRBJ1-1; D is unresolved. Germline CDR1 reads SGDLS; CDR2 reads YYNGEE. This CDR3 region has 14 residues. The ends were cut back, 0 bases at V and 0 bases at J, with 6 bases in the middle. CDR3 loop: CASSVDRLNTEAFF. Here the CDR3 DNA reads TGTGCCAGCAGCGTAGATCGGCTGAACACTGAAGCTTTCTTT.

The chain couples TRBV5-1 to TRBJ2-1; TRBD1 might be the D (6 bases). This CDR3 has 15 amino acids. Trimming left V 3 bases short and J 7 bases short, with 17 bases between. CDR1 SGHRS and CDR2 YFSETQ come from the germline V gene. The DNA for the CDR3 is TGCGCCAGCAGCTCACAGGGATTGGGTCAAAATGAGCAGTTCTTC. Amino acid sequence: CASSSQGLGQNEQFF.

The V and J genes are TRBV19 and TRBJ1-6; tentative D call: TRBD1 (5 bases). This CDR3 has 13 amino acids. V gave up 6 bases and J gave up 9 bases, with 12 bases separating them. CDR1 and CDR2 from the germline V gene are LNHDA and SQIVND (reference sequence). The CDR3 DNA reads as TGTGCCAGTAGAGGGACGGCCGGTTCACCCCTCCACTTT. Its translation is CASRGTAGSPLHF.

J is TRBJ1-1 and V is TRBV10-3; unclear D gene. There are 11 residues in the CDR3. Trimming stripped 10 bases from V and 8 bases from J, with 14 bases between. Germline assignment: CDR1 ENHRY and CDR2 SYGVKD. The CDR3 region is CASGGYGEAFF. The DNA for the CDR3 is TGTGCCAGCGGAGGCTACGGGGAAGCTTTCTTT.